A single sample gave rise to the 20 T cell receptor beta chains below, sequenced in a study of tumor-infiltrating lymphocytes in primary liver carcinoma. A primer in the constant region served to generate TCR beta cDNA from 450 to 600 ng of total RNA. Libraries covering TCR beta were generated through three nested multiplex PCR rounds (using a slightly modified ARM-PCR). It was with TRBV1-TRBV30 forward primers and a C-beta reverse primer that the first two PCR rounds were run, at roughly 11 cycles each. From the multiplex PCR reads, TCRdb called clonotypes with MiXCR, one entry per CDR3 protein. Among about 320,000 distinct CDR3 sequences listed, around 50% were seen once. Germline DNA was extracted too, while blood RNA derived from unsorted whole blood. The material sequenced was peripheral blood. Receptors originate from a young woman with primary liver carcinoma and hepatitis B virus infection.

V gene TRBV4-1 combines with J gene TRBJ2-7; D possibly corresponds to TRBD2 (5 bases). Trimming pared 0 bases from V and 0 bases from J, leaving 12 bases between. The length of the CDR3 is 16 residues. Germline CDR1 and CDR2: MGHRA and YSYEKL. The CDR3 region is CASSQEDERSSYEQYF. CDR3 nucleotide sequence: TGCGCCAGCAGCCAAGAGGACGAGCGGAGCTCCTACGAGCAGTACTTC.

This clonotype occurred many times. The J gene is TRBJ2-1, the V gene TRBV11-2; D might be TRBD1 or TRBD2, each matching 5 bases. This CDR3 is built from 13 residues. V dropped 4 bases and J dropped 10 bases, with 14 bases sitting between them. Per germline, CDR1 SGHAT and CDR2 FQNNGV. CDR3 loop: CASSWDPGDEQFF. In DNA, the CDR3 is TGTGCCAGCAGCTGGGACCCCGGGGACGAGCAGTTCTTC.

As to this clonotype: This sequence may be a read error, since a much larger clone differs from it by one base. The V gene is TRBV29-1, the J gene TRBJ2-2; the match to TRBD2 covers 8 bases. From germline, CDR1 is SQVTM and CDR2 ANQGSEA. The V segment lost 4 bases and the J segment 4 bases; nucleotides outside the gene matches: 5. The CDR3 is 14 residues long. The CDR3 DNA reads as TGCAGCGTTGGGGGGCGGGGGGCCACCGGGGAGCTGTTTTTT. It codes for CSVGGRGATGELFF.

Of note for this clonotype: One end of the junction is discordant with germline, which a read error may explain. J is TRBJ2-3 and V is TRBV12-3 or TRBV12-4; D is unresolved. CDR3 length equals 12 residues. DNA for the CDR3: TGTGCCAACAGTTTTTGGACAGATACGCAGTATTTT. This gives the protein CANSFWTDTQYF.

In the case of this clonotype: This sequence may be a read error, since a much larger clone differs from it by one base. The chain uses TRBV4-1 and TRBJ2-1, with 9 bases lining up with TRBD1. CDR3 size: 13 residues. Germline assignment: CDR1 MGHRA and CDR2 YSYEKL. V shed 7 bases and J 9 bases; nucleotides not matched to a gene: 7. The CDR3 DNA is TGCGCCAGCAACCAGGGACAGGGAGTTGAGCAGTTCTTC. It is translated as CASNQGQGVEQFF.

Regarding this clonotype: It may be a read error: a sequence one base away is much more abundant. The V gene is TRBV29-1, the J gene TRBJ2-2; 10 positions agree with TRBD2. Germline V gene lookup returns CDR1 SQVTM and CDR2 ANQGSEA. This CDR3 is built from 13 residues. The trim removed 7 bases at V and 8 bases at J, leaving 7 bases unmatched. CDR3: CSAGSGRGGELFF. The CDR3 coding sequence is TGCAGCGCAGGAAGCGGGAGGGGTGGGGAGCTGTTTTTT.

The chain joins TRBV30 to TRBJ2-1, with TRBD1 identical over 9 bases. The trim removed 3 bases at V and 6 bases at J, leaving 9 bases unmatched. Germline V lookup: CDR1 GTSNPN, CDR2 SVGIG (reference sequence). This CDR3 spans 15 amino acids. DNA for the CDR3: TGTGCCTGGAGGGGGACAGGGCATCTTAGCAATGAGCAGTTCTTC. Translated: CAWRGTGHLSNEQFF.

In this sample, this clonotype turned up a few times. At one end the junction does not follow the germline gene, possibly because of a read error. The chain carries TRBV5-4 and TRBJ2-1; 12 bases line up with TRBD2. Germline values: CDR1 SGHNT, CDR2 YYREEE (reference sequence). This CDR3 comprises 13 residues. DNA of the CDR3: TGTGCCAGCAGCGCTAGCGGGAGGGCAGGGGGGGTCTTC. The encoded protein is CASSASGRAGGVF.

Concerning this clonotype itself: A much more abundant neighbour one base away suggests this may be a read error. In this CDR3 the conserved last residue, phenylalanine or tryptophan, is missing, so a read error is likely. V usage is TRBV12-3 or TRBV12-4 and J usage is TRBJ2-3; a weak D match, TRBD1 (6 bases). V was shortened by 5 bases and J by 2 bases, with 14 bases between the two germline ends. The CDR3 extends over 15 amino acids. The CDR3: CASSPDRQITDTQYV. The DNA for the CDR3 is TGTGCCAGCAGTCCAGACAGGCAGATCACAGATACGCAGTATGTT.

This clonotype was detected ten times or more. This chain links TRBV6-5 with TRBJ1-4; 7 bases match TRBD1. CDR1 and CDR2 from the germline V gene are MNHEY and SVGAGI. V was clipped by 2 bases and J by 7 bases; unmatched bases: 4. The CDR3 is made up of 14 amino acids. CDR3 sequence reads: CASSYDQGGEKLFF. The CDR3 nucleotides are TGTGCCAGCAGTTACGATCAGGGGGGTGAAAAACTGTTTTTT.

As to this clonotype: No conserved phenylalanine or tryptophan ends this CDR3, so it is likely a read error. The V gene is TRBV29-1, the J gene TRBJ1-2; a weak D match, TRBD1 (6 bases). The CDR3 totals 13 residues. Per germline, CDR1 SQVTM and CDR2 ANQGSEA. Here the CDR3 DNA reads TGCAGCGTTGCTTTAGGGGGGAACTATAGCTACACCTCC. Residues: CSVALGGNYSYTS.

About this clonotype itself: Compared with germline, one end of the junction differs, possibly owing to a read error. V is TRBV11-2 and J is TRBJ2-2, with D possibly TRBD2 on 5 matching bases. The CDR3 has 16 residues. CDR1 and CDR2 from the germline V gene are SGHAT and FQNNGV. CDR3 region: CASSARSGVNTGEPFF. As DNA, the CDR3 is TGTGCCAGCAGTGCCCGATCCGGGGTGAACACCGGGGAGCCGTTTTTT.

The chain couples TRBV11-2 to TRBJ2-3, with D unclear. Germline assignment: CDR1 SGHAT and CDR2 FQNNGV. CDR3 length equals 14 residues. V was trimmed by 5 bases and J by 3 bases, leaving 12 bases between them. The CDR3 region has the DNA TGTGCCAGCAGCCGAGAGGAGAGTACAGATACGCAGTATTTT. Amino acids: CASSREESTDTQYF.

The chain links TRBV12-3 or TRBV12-4 to TRBJ1-1; D may be TRBD1 (6 bases). The CDR3 sequence is 12 residues long. V gave up 6 bases and J gave up 6 bases, with 11 bases separating them. Here the CDR3 reads CASSQTGAEAFF. CDR3 DNA: TGTGCCAGCAGCCAGACAGGTGCTGAAGCTTTCTTT.

The genes are TRBV24-1 and TRBJ2-1; unclear D gene. Germline V CDR1 and CDR2: KGHDR, SFDVKD. V was shortened by 0 bases and J by 15 bases, with 14 bases between the two germline ends. The CDR3 length is 13 residues. The CDR3 is CATSDLQGTRLFF. CDR3 coding DNA: TGTGCCACCAGTGATTTGCAAGGAACTCGCCTGTTCTTC.

This clonotype was recorded once. The junction departs from germline at one end; a sequencing error may be responsible. The chain uses TRBV6-6 and TRBJ2-3; 11 bases agree with TRBD2. CDR1 is MNHNY, CDR2 SVGAGI, per germline (reference sequence). The CDR3 is 16 amino acids. CDR3 bases: TGTGCCAGCACTATAGCGGGAGGGGAACTTCCAGATAAGCAGTATTTT. This encodes CASTIAGGELPDKQYF.

The J gene is TRBJ2-7, the V gene TRBV11-2, with 9 bases aligning to TRBD1. J gave up 9 bases and V 1 base, and 10 bases lay outside the gene matches. Germline V gene sequence: CDR1 SGHAT, CDR2 FQNNGV. The CDR3 is 15 residues long. The CDR3 nucleotides are TGTGCCAGCAGCTTAGGGGGACGGACAGGGGACGGGCAGTACTTC. Residues: CASSLGGRTGDGQYF. The entire variable domain, with the rest obtained from reference TRBV11-2 and TRBJ2-7, is as follows: EAGVAQSPRYKIIEKRQSVAFWCNPISGHATLYWYQQILGQGPKLLIQFQNNGVVDDSQLPKDRFSAERLKGVDSTLKIQPAKLEDSAVYLCASSLGGRTGDGQYFGPGTRLTVT.

This clonotype has ten or more counts. This chain connects TRBV6-6 to TRBJ2-7, with 8 bases that match TRBD2. The CDR3 sequence is 14 residues long. CDR1 is MNHNY, CDR2 SVGAGI, per germline (reference sequence). J gave up 5 bases and V 2 bases, and 5 bases lay outside the gene matches. The CDR3 DNA sequence: TGTGCCAGCAGTTACCTGGCGGGAGGTCACGAGCAGTACTTC. This codes for CASSYLAGGHEQYF.

With regard to this clonotype: A much larger clonotype is one base distant, so this may be a read error. The chain joins TRBV11-2 to TRBJ2-7, with TRBD1 identical over 7 bases. The CDR3 is 15 residues long. After removal of 7 bases from V and 3 bases from J, the junction contained 12 bases not matched to a gene. Germline V gives CDR1 SGHAT, CDR2 FQNNGV. The CDR3 region is CASNPRTGRDYEQYF. CDR3 nucleotide sequence: TGTGCCAGCAACCCCCGGACAGGCCGCGACTACGAGCAGTACTTC.

This clonotype was recorded once. Since a much larger clone is just one base distant, this may be a read error. This chain connects TRBV29-1 to TRBJ1-2, with 7 nucleotides matching TRBD1. The length of the CDR3 is 12 residues. Germline V gene data show CDR1 as SQVTM and CDR2 as ANQGSEA. The CDR3: CSVRAGTVGCTF. CDR3 bases: TGCAGCGTCCGAGCCGGGACAGTCGGCTGCACCTTC.